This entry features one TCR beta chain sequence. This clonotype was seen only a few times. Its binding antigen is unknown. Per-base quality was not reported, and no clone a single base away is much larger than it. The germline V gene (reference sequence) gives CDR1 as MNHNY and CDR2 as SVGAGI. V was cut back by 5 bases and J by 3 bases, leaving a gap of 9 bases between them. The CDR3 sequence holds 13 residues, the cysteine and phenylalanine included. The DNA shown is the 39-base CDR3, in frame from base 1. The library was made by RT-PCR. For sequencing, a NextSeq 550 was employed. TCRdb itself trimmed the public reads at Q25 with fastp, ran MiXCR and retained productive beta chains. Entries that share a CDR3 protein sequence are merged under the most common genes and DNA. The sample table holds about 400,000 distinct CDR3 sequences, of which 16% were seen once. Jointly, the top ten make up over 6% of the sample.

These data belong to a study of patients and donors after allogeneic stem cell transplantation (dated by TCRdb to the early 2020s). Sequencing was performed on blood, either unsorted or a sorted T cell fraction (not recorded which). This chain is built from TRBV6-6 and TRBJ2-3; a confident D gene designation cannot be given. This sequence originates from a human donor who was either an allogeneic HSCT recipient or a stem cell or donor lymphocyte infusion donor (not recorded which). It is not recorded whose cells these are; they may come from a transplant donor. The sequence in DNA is TGTGCCAGCAGTCCCCGGGCTACAGATACGCAGTATTTT. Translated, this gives CASSPRATDTQYF.